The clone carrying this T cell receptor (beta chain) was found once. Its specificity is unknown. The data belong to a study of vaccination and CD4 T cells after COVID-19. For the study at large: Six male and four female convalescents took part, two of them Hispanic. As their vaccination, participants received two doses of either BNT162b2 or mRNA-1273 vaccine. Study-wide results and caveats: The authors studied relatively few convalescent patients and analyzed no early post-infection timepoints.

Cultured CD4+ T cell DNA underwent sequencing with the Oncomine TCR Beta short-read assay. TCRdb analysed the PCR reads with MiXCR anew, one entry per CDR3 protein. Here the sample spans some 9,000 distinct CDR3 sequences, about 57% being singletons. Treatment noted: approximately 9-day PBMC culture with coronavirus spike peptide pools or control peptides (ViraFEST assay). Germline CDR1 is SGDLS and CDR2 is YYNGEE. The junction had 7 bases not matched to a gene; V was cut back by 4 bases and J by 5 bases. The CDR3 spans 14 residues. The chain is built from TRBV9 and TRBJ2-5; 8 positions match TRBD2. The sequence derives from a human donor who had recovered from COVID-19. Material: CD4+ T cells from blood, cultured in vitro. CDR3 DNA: TGTGCCAGCAGCATGGCCGGGGGGGCGGAGACCCAGTACTTC. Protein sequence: CASSMAGGAETQYF.